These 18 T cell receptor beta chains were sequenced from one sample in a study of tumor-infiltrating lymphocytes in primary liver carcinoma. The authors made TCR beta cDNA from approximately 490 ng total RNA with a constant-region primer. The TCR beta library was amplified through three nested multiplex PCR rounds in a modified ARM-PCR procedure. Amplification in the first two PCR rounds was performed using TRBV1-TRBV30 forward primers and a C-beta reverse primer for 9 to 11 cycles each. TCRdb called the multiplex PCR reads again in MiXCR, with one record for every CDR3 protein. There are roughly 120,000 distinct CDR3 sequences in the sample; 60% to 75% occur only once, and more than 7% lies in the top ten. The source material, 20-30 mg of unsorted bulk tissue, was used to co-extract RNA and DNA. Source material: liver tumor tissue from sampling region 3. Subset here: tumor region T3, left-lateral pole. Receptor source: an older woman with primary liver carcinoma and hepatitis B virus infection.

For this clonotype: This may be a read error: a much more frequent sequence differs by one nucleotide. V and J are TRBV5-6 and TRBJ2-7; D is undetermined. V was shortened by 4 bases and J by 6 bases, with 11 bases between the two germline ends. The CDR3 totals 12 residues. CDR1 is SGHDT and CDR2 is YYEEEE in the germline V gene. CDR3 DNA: TGTGCCAGCAGCACGGTCCTCTTCGAGCAGTACTTC. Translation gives CASSTVLFEQYF.

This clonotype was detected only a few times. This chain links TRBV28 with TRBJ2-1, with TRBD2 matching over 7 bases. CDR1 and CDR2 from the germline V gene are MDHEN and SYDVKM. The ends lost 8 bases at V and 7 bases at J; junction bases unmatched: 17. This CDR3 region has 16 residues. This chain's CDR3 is CASGLFGGSLRNEQFF. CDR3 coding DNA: TGTGCCAGCGGCCTCTTCGGCGGGAGTCTTCGTAATGAGCAGTTCTTC.

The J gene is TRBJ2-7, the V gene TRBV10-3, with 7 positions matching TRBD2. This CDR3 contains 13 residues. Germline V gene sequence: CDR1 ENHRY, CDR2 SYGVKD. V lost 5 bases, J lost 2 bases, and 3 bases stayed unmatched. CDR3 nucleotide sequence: TGTGCCATCAGTACGGCGGGAGCCTACGAGCAGTACTTC. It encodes CAISTAGAYEQYF.

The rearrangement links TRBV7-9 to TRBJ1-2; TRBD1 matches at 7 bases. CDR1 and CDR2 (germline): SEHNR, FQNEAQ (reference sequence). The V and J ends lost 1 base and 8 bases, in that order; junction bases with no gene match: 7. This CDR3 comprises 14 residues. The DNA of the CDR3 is TGTGCCAGCAGCTTAGGAGAGGGGGCACGCGGCTACACCTTC. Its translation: CASSLGEGARGYTF.

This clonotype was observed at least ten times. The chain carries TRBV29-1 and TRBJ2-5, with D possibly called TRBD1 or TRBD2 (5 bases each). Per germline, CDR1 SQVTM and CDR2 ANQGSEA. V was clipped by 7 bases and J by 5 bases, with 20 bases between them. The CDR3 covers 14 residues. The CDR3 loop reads CSALGTSEVETQYF. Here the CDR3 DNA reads TGCAGCGCCCTGGGGACCTCGGAGGTGGAGACCCAGTACTTC.

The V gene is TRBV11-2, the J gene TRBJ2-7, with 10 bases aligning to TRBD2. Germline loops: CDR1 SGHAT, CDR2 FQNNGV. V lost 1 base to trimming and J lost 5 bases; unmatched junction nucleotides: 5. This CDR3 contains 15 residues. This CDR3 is CASSLGTSGFHEQYF. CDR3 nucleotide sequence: TGTGCCAGCAGCTTAGGGACTAGCGGTTTCCACGAGCAGTACTTC.

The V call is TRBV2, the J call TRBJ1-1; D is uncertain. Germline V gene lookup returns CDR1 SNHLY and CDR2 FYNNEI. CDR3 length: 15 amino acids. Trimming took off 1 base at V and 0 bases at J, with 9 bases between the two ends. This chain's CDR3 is CASSEGPGVNTEAFF. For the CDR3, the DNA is TGTGCCAGCAGTGAAGGCCCGGGAGTGAACACTGAAGCTTTCTTT.

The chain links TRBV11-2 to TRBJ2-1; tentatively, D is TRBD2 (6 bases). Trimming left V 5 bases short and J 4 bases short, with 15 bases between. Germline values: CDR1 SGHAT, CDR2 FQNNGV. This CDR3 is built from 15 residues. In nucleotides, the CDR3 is TGTGCCAGCAGCCCCGACGGGGGAGGTTACAATGAGCAGTTCTTC. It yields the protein CASSPDGGGYNEQFF.

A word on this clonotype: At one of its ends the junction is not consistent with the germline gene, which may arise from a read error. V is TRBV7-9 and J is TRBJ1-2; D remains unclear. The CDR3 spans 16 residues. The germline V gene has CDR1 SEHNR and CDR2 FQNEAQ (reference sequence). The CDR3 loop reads CASSLAFVSSNYGYTF. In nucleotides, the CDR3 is TGTGCCAGCAGCTTGGCGTTTGTTTCATCTAATTATGGCTACACCTTC.

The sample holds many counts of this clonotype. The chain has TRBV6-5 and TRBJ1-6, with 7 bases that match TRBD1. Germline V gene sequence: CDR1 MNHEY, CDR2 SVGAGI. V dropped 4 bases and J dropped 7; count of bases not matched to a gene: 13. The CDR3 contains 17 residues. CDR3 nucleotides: TGTGCCAGCAGTTCCACAGGGAGGGGGCCGAGGAATTCACCCCTCCACTTT. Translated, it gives CASSSTGRGPRNSPLHF.

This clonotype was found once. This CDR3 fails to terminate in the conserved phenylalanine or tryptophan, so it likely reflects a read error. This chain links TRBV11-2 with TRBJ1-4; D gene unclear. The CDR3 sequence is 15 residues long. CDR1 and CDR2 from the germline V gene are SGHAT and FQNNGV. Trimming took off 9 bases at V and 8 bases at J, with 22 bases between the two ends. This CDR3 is CASILGTSPSEKLFL. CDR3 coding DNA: TGTGCCAGTATCTTAGGCACTAGTCCCTCGGAAAAACTGTTTCTT.

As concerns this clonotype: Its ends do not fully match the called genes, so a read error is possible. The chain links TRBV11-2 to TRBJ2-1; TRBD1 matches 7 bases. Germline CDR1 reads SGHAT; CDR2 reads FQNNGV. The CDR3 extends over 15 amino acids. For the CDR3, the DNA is TGTACCAGCAGCTTGCCGGGATTATGGGACAGTGAACAGTTCTTC. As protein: CTSSLPGLWDSEQFF. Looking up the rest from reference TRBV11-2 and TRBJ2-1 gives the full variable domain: EAGVAQSPRYKIIEKRQSVAFWCNPISGHATLYWYQQILGQGPKLLIQFQNNGVVDDSQLPKDRFSAERLKGVDSTLKIQPAKLEDSAVYLCTSSLPGLWDSEQFFGPGTRLTVL.

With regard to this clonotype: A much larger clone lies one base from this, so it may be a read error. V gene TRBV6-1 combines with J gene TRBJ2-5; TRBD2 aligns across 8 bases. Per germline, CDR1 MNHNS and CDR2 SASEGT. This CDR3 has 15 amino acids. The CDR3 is CVSSEAAGDQETQYF. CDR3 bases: TGTGTCAGCAGTGAAGCAGCGGGAGACCAAGAGACCCAGTACTTC.

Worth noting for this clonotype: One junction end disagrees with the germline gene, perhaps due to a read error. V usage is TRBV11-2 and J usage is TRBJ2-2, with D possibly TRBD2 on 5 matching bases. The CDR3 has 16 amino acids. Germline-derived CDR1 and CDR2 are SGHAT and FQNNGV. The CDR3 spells CTSSRATEGNTGELFF. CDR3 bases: TGTACCAGCAGCCGAGCAACAGAGGGCAATACCGGGGAGCTGTTTTTT.

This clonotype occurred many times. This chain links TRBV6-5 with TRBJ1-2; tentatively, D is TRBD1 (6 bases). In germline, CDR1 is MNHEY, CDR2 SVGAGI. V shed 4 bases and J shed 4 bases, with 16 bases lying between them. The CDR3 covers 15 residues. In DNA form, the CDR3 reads TGTGCCAGCAGTTCCGGGACACATCGTAGCTATGGCTACACCTTC. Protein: CASSSGTHRSYGYTF.

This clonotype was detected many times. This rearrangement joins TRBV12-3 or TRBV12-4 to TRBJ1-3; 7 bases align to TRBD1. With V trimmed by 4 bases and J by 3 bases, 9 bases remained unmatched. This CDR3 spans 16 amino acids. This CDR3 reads CASSSLLDRLGNTIYF. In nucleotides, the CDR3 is TGTGCCAGCAGTTCCCTATTGGACAGGCTTGGAAACACCATATATTTT.

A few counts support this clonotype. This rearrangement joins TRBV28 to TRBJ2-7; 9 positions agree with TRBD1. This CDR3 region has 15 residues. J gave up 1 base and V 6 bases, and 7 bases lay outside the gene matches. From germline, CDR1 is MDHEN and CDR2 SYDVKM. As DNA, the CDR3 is TGTGCCAGCAGACCGGGGGACAGGGCTTCCTACGAGCAGTACTTC. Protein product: CASRPGDRASYEQYF.

CDR3 nucleotides: TGCAGTGCTCCGCAGTCAGGACGGGAGTACAATGAGCAGTTCTTC. This translates into CSAPQSGREYNEQFF. The chain recombines TRBV20-1 with TRBJ2-1; tentative D call: TRBD2 (6 bases). Trimming took 5 bases from V and 4 from J, leaving 18 bases between them. This CDR3 spans 15 amino acids. The germline V gene encodes CDR1 DFQATT and CDR2 SNEGSKA (reference sequence).